A selection of T cell receptor beta chains follows, all from one sample in a study of CD8 T cells in ankylosing spondylitis. Each CDR3 protein gets one entry after TCRdb re-called the 5' RACE reads with MiXCR. The repertoire holds more than 600,000 distinct CDR3 sequences, with around 19% as singletons. Sequenced: blood, either unsorted or a sorted T cell fraction (not recorded which). Receptors were obtained from a male donor with ankylosing spondylitis. Each CDR3 is given with its conserved first and last residue. Fields, in order: J gene, clone size, V gene, D gene, CDR3 protein, CDR3 DNA. The D gene is left open where the match is weak. The size field is filled for only some rows; it gives once, few, many or a size class.

TRBJ2-2,NA,TRBV4-1,NA,CASSPLALIQNTGELFF,TGCGCCAGCAGCCCCCTAGCGCTTATCCAGAACACCGGGGAGCTGTTTTTT
TRBJ1-6,NA,TRBV2,NA,CASGFEVSPLHF,TGTGCCAGTGGATTTGAGGTTTCACCCCTCCACTTT
TRBJ1-2,NA,TRBV6-6,NA,CASNPKGSSGYTF,TGTGCCAGCAATCCTAAGGGGTCAAGCGGCTACACCTTC
TRBJ2-1,once,TRBV12-3/TRBV12-4,TRBD2,CASSLPPSPGLADPYNEQFF,TGTGCCAGCAGTTTACCCCCTAGTCCCGGGCTAGCGGACCCATACAATGAGCAGTTCTTC
TRBJ2-1,many,TRBV29-1,TRBD2,CSVIGRATSYNEQFF,TGCAGCGTGATCGGGAGGGCCACGTCCTACAATGAGCAGTTCTTC
TRBJ1-2,NA,TRBV7-8,NA,CASSLALARGYTF,TGTGCCAGCAGCTTAGCCCTAGCCAGAGGCTACACCTTC
TRBJ1-5,NA,TRBV7-9,NA,CASSLGVSSNQPQHF,TGTGCCAGCAGCCTAGGGGTGTCGAGCAATCAGCCCCAGCATTTT
TRBJ2-1,many,TRBV29-1,NA,CSVELYPNNEQFF,TGCAGCGTTGAACTATACCCCAACAATGAGCAGTTCTTC
TRBJ2-1,few,TRBV6-5,TRBD2,CASSYSNPLADSNNEQFF,TGTGCCAGCAGTTACTCCAACCCCCTAGCGGACTCCAACAATGAGCAGTTCTTC
TRBJ2-7,few,TRBV27,NA,CASSLTFGSYEQYF,TGTGCCAGCAGTTTAACCTTCGGCTCCTACGAGCAGTACTTC
TRBJ1-2,NA,TRBV5-5,NA,CASSPFLNYGYTF,TGTGCCAGCAGCCCATTTTTAAACTATGGCTACACCTTC
TRBJ1-1,NA,TRBV7-2,NA,CASSLPGWGDTEAFF,TGTGCCAGCAGCTTACCCGGGTGGGGGGACACTGAAGCTTTCTTT
TRBJ2-1,few,TRBV11-2,NA,CASSLDHGRQEQFF,TGTGCCAGCAGCTTAGATCACGGCCGGCAAGAGCAGTTCTTC
TRBJ2-1,few,TRBV20-1,NA,CSAHLRLDGNNEQFF,TGCAGTGCTCACCTGAGGCTAGATGGGAACAATGAGCAGTTCTTC
TRBJ1-2,few,TRBV11-2,NA,CASSPPLARMANNYGYTF,TGTGCCAGCAGCCCCCCTTTGGCCAGAATGGCGAATAACTATGGCTACACCTTC
TRBJ2-3,many,TRBV7-3,TRBD2,CASSLIAGGTDTQYF,TGCGCCAGCAGCCTCATAGCGGGAGGCACAGATACGCAGTATTTT
TRBJ2-2,NA,TRBV12-3/TRBV12-4,NA,CASSFLSVGITGELFF,TGTGCCAGCAGTTTCCTTAGCGTTGGGATAACCGGGGAGCTGTTTTTT
TRBJ2-1,many,TRBV20-1,TRBD2,CSARERTSGRAFQLPEQFF,TGCAGTGCTAGGGAGCGGACTAGCGGGAGGGCCTTCCAATTACCTGAGCAGTTCTTC
TRBJ2-5,few,TRBV20-1,NA,CSAPAEETQYF,TGCAGTGCCCCTGCGGAAGAGACCCAGTACTTC
TRBJ2-1,many,TRBV10-3,NA,CAISERGAGTGDEQFF,TGTGCCATCAGTGAGCGTGGGGCGGGAACGGGCGATGAGCAGTTCTTC
TRBJ2-1,few,TRBV9,NA,CASSVGGGGGYNEQFF,TGTGCCAGCAGCGTAGGGGGAGGGGGAGGGTACAATGAGCAGTTCTTC
TRBJ2-5,NA,TRBV4-1,TRBD1,CASSPWGTGGAETQYF,TGCGCCAGCAGCCCCTGGGGGACAGGGGGAGCAGAGACCCAGTACTTC
TRBJ2-1,NA,TRBV12-3/TRBV12-4,TRBD1,CASRSGTGTYNEQFF,TGTGCCAGCAGATCCGGGACAGGCACCTACAATGAGCAGTTCTTC
TRBJ1-4,few,TRBV9,TRBD1,CASSGGQGSNEKLFF,TGTGCCAGCAGCGGTGGACAGGGCTCTAATGAAAAACTGTTTTTT
TRBJ1-6,NA,TRBV4-2,NA,CASSVSSLAGGRTYNSPLHF,TGTGCCAGCAGCGTCTCATCCCTCGCCGGGGGTAGGACCTATAATTCACCCCTCCACTTT
TRBJ1-2,few,TRBV20-1,TRBD1,CSAPSDLDRDDYTF,TGCAGTGCTCCTTCAGACCTAGACAGGGACGACTACACCTTC
TRBJ2-5,NA,TRBV5-1,NA,CASSAASMTVQETQYF,TGCGCCAGCAGCGCGGCCTCAATGACAGTCCAAGAGACCCAGTACTTC
TRBJ2-7,once,TRBV5-1,NA,CASSHPVYVDEQYF,TGCGCCAGCAGCCATCCGGTCTACGTGGACGAGCAGTACTTC
TRBJ2-3,NA,TRBV20-1,TRBD2,CSAPSASGGTDTQYF,TGCAGTGCCCCGTCGGCTAGCGGGGGCACAGATACGCAGTATTTT
TRBJ1-1,NA,TRBV4-1,TRBD1,CASSQDRRTGEAFF,TGCGCCAGCAGCCAAGATAGGAGGACAGGTGAAGCTTTCTTT
TRBJ2-7,NA,TRBV12-3/TRBV12-4,NA,CASSPGGDEQYF,TGTGCCAGCAGTCCTGGGGGTGACGAGCAGTACTTC
TRBJ2-4,few,TRBV10-3,NA,CAISADRENIQYF,TGTGCCATCAGTGCGGACAGAGAAAACATTCAGTACTTC